The 7 T cell receptor beta chains below all came from one sample that was sequenced in a study of early T cells in non-severe SARS-CoV-2 infection (dated by TCRdb to the early 2020s). Preparation of the library involved 5' RACE. These reads were obtained on a NextSeq 500. TCRdb redid the processing of the public reads, applying fastp at Q25 and MiXCR, and retained in-frame beta chains. Every CDR3 protein is listed once, alongside the most common genes and DNA of its rows. The sample data list roughly 17,000 distinct CDR3 sequences, and 5% of these were observed just once. The ten largest clones represent over 6.5% of the sample. The sample comprised whole blood. The receptors come from an adult who was a healthcare worker with PCR-confirmed SARS-CoV-2 infection or an uninfected control (not recorded which).

In its sample, this clonotype ranks as medium-sized. CDR3 in amino acids: CASSVAQDFNTEAFF. In DNA, the CDR3 is TGTGCCAGCAGCGTAGCCCAAGACTTCAACACTGAAGCTTTCTTT. J is TRBJ1-1 and V is TRBV9; D uncertain. CDR1 and CDR2 from the germline V gene are SGDLS and YYNGEE. This CDR3 is 15 amino acids long. V shed 0 bases and J shed 2 bases, with 11 bases lying between them.

The gene calls are TRBV27 and TRBJ1-4; the D gene is possibly TRBD1 (5 bases). The CDR3 covers 18 residues. Germline V gene lookup returns CDR1 MNHEY and CDR2 SMNVEV (reference sequence). Between the trimmed V and J ends, which lost 2 bases and 8 bases, there was a span of 24 bases. The CDR3 DNA reads TGTGCCAGCAGTTTAGAGAGAGGGGTGGGCAGAGGGGTAGAAAAACTGTTTTTT. It is translated as CASSLERGVGRGVEKLFF.

This clonotype was counted at least ten times. The chain joins TRBV7-6 to TRBJ2-7; D remains unclear. CDR3 length: 13 amino acids. The V end lost 7 bases, the J end lost 4 bases, and 14 bases lay between the germline ends. In germline, CDR1 is SGHVS, CDR2 FNYEAQ. The CDR3 DNA reads as TGTGCCAGCACCCCCCCCCGGAGTTACGAGCAGTACTTC. Translating gives CASTPPRSYEQYF.

By proportion, this clonotype is medium-sized. This rearrangement joins TRBV20-1 to TRBJ2-7; no firm D call. CDR1 and CDR2 from the germline V gene are DFQATT and SNEGSKA (reference sequence). The CDR3 has 10 amino acids. The germline V and J ends were trimmed by 4 bases and 7 bases, with 8 bases remaining between them. CDR3 amino acids: CSATLKEQYF. The CDR3 nucleotides are TGCAGTGCTACTTTAAAAGAGCAGTACTTC.

The table lists this clonotype with many counts. CDR3 DNA sequence: TGCAGTGCTAGAGGGGACAGGGTAACCTACGAGCAGTACTTC. It is translated as CSARGDRVTYEQYF. V and J are TRBV20-1 and TRBJ2-7; 9 bases match TRBD1. Germline CDR1 and CDR2: DFQATT and SNEGSKA (reference sequence). CDR3 length: 14 amino acids. With V trimmed by 1 base and J by 2 bases, 3 bases remained unmatched.

This clonotype was counted ten times or more. The gene calls are TRBV7-2 and TRBJ2-1; TRBD2 matches at 13 bases. The CDR3 is 15 residues long. V was clipped by 5 bases and J by 7 bases; unmatched bases: 5. The germline gives CDR1 SGHTA, CDR2 FQGNSA. DNA for the CDR3: TGTGCCAGCAGCGGACTAGCGGGAGTTCTAAATGAGCAGTTCTTC. Translated, it gives CASSGLAGVLNEQFF.

In its sample, this clonotype ranks as medium-sized. This chain links TRBV27 with TRBJ2-1; TRBD2 matches 12 bases. V shed 5 bases and J 6 bases; nucleotides not matched to a gene: 11. The CDR3 contains 17 residues. Germline V CDR1 and CDR2: MNHEY, SMNVEV (reference sequence). Here the CDR3 DNA reads TGTGCCAGCAGTGCCGGACTAGCGGGAAGCCCCCTCAATGAGCAGTTCTTC. It is translated as CASSAGLAGSPLNEQFF.